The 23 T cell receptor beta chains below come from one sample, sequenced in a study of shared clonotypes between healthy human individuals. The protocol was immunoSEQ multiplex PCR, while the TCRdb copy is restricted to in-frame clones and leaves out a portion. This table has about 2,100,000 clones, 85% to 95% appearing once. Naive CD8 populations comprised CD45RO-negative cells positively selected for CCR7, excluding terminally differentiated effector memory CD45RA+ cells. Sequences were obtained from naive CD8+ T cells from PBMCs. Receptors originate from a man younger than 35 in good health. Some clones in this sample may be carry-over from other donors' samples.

The CDR3 sequence is CASSLRTNPYEQYF. CDR3 sequence (DNA): TGTGCCAGCAGCTTAAGGACAAATCCCTACGAGCAGTACTTC. This chain uses TRBV11-2 with TRBJ2-7; D may be TRBD1 (5 bases). Trimming pared 2 bases from V and 2 bases from J, leaving 10 bases between. Germline CDR1 reads SGHAT; CDR2 reads FQNNGV. This CDR3 region has 14 residues.

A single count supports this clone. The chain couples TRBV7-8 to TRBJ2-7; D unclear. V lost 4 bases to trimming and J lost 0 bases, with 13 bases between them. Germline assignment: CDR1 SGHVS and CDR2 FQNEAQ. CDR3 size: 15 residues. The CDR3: CASSSRTVSSYEQYF. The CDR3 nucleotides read TGTGCCAGCAGCTCCAGGACGGTGAGCTCCTACGAGCAGTACTTC.

CDR3 in amino acids: CASSSSRQGRHEQYF. In nucleotides, the CDR3 is TGTGCCAGCAGCTCCTCGAGACAGGGAAGACACGAGCAGTACTTC. The chain employs TRBV9 and TRBJ2-7; 7 bases are a match to TRBD1. V dropped 4 bases and J dropped 5; count of bases not matched to a gene: 12. Germline loops: CDR1 SGDLS, CDR2 YYNGEE. CDR3 length equals 15 residues.

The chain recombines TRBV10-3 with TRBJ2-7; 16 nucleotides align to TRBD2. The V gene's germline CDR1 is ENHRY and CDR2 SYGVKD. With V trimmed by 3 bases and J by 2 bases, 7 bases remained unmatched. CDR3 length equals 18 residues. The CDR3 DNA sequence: TGTGCCATCAGTGACCTGGGACTAGCGGGAGGGAGGGCCTACGAGCAGTACTTC. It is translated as CAISDLGLAGGRAYEQYF.

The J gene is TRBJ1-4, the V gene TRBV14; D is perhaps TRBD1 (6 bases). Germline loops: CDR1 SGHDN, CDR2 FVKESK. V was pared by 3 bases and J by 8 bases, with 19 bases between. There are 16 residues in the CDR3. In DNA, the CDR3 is TGTGCCAGCAGCCACCTAAACACAGGGTCGGACGAAAAACTGTTTTTT. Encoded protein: CASSHLNTGSDEKLFF. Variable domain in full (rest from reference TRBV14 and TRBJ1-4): EAGVTQFPSHSVIEKGQTVTLRCDPISGHDNLYWYRRVMGKEIKFLLHFVKESKQDESGMPNNRFLAERTGGTYSTLKVQPAELEDSGVYFCASSHLNTGSDEKLFFGSGTQLSVL.

The CDR3: CASSSRDNPNTEAFF. CDR3 bases: TGTGCCAGTAGTTCCCGGGACAACCCGAACACTGAAGCTTTCTTT. This rearrangement joins TRBV19 to TRBJ1-1; tentative D call: TRBD1 (6 bases). Germline-derived CDR1 and CDR2 are LNHDA and SQIVND (reference sequence). V lost 5 bases, J lost 1 base, and 14 bases lay in between. The CDR3 totals 15 residues. Variable domain in full (rest from reference TRBV19 and TRBJ1-1): DGGITQSPKYLFRKEGQNVTLSCEQNLNHDAMYWYRQDPGQGLRLIYYSQIVNDFQKGDIAEGYSVSREKKESFPLTVTSAQKNPTAFYLCASSSRDNPNTEAFFGQGTRLTVV.

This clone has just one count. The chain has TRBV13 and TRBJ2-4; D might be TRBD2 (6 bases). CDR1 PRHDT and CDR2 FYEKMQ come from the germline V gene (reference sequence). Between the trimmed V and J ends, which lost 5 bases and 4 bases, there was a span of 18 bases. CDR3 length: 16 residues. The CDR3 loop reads CASSRAPQGTKNIQYF. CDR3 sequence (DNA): TGTGCCAGCAGCCGCGCCCCCCAAGGGACTAAAAACATTCAGTACTTC.

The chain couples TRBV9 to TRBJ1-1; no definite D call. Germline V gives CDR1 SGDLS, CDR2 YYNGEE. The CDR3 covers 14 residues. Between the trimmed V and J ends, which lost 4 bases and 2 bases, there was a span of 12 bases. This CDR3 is CASSSQTYNTEAFF. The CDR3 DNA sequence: TGTGCCAGCAGCTCTCAGACATATAACACTGAAGCTTTCTTT.

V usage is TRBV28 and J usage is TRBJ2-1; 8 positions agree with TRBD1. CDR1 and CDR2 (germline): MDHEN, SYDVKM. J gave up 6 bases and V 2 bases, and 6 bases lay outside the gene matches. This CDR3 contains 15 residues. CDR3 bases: TGTGCCAGCAGTTTACTCATACAGGGGGGCAATGAGCAGTTCTTC. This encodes CASSLLIQGGNEQFF.

The DNA for the CDR3 is TGCGCCAGCAGTGAGGGGACAAGGGGGGGGACTGAAGCTTTCTTT. Amino acid sequence: CASSEGTRGGTEAFF. This chain joins TRBV10-1 and TRBJ1-1, with a possible D match to TRBD1 (6 bases). Trimming pared 2 bases from V and 5 bases from J, leaving 15 bases between. This CDR3 has 15 amino acids. Germline V CDR1 and CDR2: WNHNN, SYGVQD (reference sequence).

CDR3 loop: CASSPHPPVSSYEQYF. Here the CDR3 DNA reads TGTGCCAGCAGCCCCCACCCTCCTGTGTCGTCCTACGAGCAGTACTTC. V gene TRBV7-8 combines with J gene TRBJ2-7; D remains ambiguous. This CDR3 is built from 16 residues. Deletions cut 5 bases from V and 1 base from J, with 18 bases between. Germline V gene sequence: CDR1 SGHVS, CDR2 FQNEAQ.

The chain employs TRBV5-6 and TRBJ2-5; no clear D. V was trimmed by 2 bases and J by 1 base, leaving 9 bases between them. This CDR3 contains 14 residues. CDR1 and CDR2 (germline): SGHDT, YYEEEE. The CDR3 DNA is TGTGCCAGCAGCTTCCCCCACTCCCAAGAGACCCAGTACTTC. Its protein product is CASSFPHSQETQYF.

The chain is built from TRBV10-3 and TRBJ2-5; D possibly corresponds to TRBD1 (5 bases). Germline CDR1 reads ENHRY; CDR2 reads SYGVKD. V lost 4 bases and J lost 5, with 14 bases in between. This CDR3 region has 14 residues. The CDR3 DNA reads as TGTGCCATCAGTGCACAGGCCGACGAGGAGACCCAGTACTTC. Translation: CAISAQADEETQYF.

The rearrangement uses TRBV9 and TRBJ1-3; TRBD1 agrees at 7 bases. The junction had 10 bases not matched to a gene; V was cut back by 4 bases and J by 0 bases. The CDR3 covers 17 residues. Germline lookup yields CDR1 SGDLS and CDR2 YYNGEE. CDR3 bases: TGTGCCAGCAGCATCAGCCCGACAGGGCACTCTGGAAACACCATATATTTT. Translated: CASSISPTGHSGNTIYF. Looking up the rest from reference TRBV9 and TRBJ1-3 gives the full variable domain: DSGVTQTPKHLITATGQRVTLRCSPRSGDLSVYWYQQSLDQGLQFLIQYYNGEERAKGNILERFSAQQFPDLHSELNLSSLELGDSALYFCASSISPTGHSGNTIYFGEGSWLTVV.

CDR3 sequence reads: CASSETSGMPYEQYF. The CDR3 DNA reads as TGTGCCAGCAGTGAGACTAGCGGGATGCCCTACGAGCAGTACTTC. V gene TRBV27 combines with J gene TRBJ2-7; 11 nucleotides align to TRBD2. Germline values: CDR1 MNHEY, CDR2 SMNVEV (reference sequence). The ends lost 5 bases at V and 2 bases at J; junction bases unmatched: 5. The CDR3 runs to 15 residues.

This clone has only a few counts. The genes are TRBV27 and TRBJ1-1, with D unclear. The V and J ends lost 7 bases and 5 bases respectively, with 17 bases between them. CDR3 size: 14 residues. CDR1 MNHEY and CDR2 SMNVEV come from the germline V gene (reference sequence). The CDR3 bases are TGTGCCAGCAAGGTCGGACGAGCGGTGACTGAAGCTTTCTTT. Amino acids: CASKVGRAVTEAFF.

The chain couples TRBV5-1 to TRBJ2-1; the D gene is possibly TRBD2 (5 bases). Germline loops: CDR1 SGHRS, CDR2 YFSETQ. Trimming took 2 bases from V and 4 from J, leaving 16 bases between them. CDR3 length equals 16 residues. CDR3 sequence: CASSFLGAAGYNEQFF. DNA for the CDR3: TGCGCCAGCAGCTTCCTGGGAGCGGCCGGTTACAATGAGCAGTTCTTC.

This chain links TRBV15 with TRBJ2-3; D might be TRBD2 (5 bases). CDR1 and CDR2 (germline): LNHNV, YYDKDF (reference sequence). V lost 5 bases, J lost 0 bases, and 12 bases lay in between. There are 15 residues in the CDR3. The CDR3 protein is CATSPGYQSTDTQYF. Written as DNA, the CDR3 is TGTGCCACCAGCCCGGGGTATCAGAGCACAGATACGCAGTATTTT.

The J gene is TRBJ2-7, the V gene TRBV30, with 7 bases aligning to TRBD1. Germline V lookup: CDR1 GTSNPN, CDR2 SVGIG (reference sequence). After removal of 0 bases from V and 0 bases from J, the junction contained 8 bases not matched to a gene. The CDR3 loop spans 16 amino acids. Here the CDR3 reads CAWSVLVQGSSYEQYF. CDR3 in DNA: TGTGCCTGGAGTGTACTTGTACAGGGGAGCTCCTACGAGCAGTACTTC.

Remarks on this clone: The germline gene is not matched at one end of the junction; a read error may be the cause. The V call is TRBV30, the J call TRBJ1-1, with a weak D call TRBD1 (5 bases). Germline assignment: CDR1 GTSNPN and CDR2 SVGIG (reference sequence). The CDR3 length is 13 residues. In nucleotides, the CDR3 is TGTGCCTGGGGTGTCGGGGGGAACACTGAAGCTTTCTTT. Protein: CAWGVGGNTEAFF.

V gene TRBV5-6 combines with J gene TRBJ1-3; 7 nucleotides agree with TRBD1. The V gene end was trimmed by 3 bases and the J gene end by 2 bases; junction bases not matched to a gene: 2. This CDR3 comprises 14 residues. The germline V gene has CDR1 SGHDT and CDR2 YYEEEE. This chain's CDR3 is CASSYGTAGNTIYF. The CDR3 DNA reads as TGTGCCAGCAGCTATGGGACAGCTGGAAACACCATATATTTT.

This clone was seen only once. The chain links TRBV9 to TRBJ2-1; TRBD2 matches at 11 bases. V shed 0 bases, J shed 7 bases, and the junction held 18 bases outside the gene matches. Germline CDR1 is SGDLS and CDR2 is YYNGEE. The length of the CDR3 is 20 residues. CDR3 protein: CASSVGEGGLAGGSRNEQFF. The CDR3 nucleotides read TGTGCCAGCAGCGTAGGGGAAGGAGGGCTAGCGGGAGGCAGTCGGAATGAGCAGTTCTTC.

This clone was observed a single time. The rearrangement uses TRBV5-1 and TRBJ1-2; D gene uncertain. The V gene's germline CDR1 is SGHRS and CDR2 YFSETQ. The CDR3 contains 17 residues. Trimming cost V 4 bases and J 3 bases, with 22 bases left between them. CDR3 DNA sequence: TGCGCCAGCAGCCCCGGAAGCCCGTACCGGAGCCACTATGGCTACACCTTC. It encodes CASSPGSPYRSHYGYTF.